This T cell receptor beta chain was captured in a study of read filtering for tumor transcriptome and immune sequencing. V was shortened by 3 bases and J by 0 bases, with 5 bases between the two germline ends. Germline values: CDR1 KGHDR, CDR2 SFDVKD. There are 15 residues in the CDR3. This library used approximately 0.4 ug RNA and molecular barcoded adaptors spanning alpha/delta and beta/gamma chains. In TCRdb, the reads were re-called with MiXCR into one record per CDR3 protein. This table holds some 140,000 distinct CDR3 sequences, less than 15% found once. The TCR comes from a donor aged 40 or over with multiple myeloma. The sample comprised a population of CD138-negative cells sorted from bone marrow. The V call is TRBV24-1, the J call TRBJ2-6; D unclear. The CDR3 spells CATSDPSSGANVLTF. CDR3 bases: TGTGCCACCAGTGATCCTTCCTCTGGGGCCAACGTCCTGACTTTC.